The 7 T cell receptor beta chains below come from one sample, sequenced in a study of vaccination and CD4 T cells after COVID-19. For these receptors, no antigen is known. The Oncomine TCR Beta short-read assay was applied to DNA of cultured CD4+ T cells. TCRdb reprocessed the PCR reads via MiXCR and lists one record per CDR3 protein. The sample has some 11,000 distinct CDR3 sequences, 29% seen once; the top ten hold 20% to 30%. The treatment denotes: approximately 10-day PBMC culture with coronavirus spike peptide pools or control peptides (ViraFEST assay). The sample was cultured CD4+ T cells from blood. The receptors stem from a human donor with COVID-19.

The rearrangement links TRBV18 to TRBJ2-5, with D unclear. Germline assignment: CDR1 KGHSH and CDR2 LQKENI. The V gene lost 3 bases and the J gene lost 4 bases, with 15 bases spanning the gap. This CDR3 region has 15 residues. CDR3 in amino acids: CASSPANKVAETQYF. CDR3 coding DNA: TGTGCCAGCTCACCGGCAAATAAAGTAGCAGAGACCCAGTACTTC.

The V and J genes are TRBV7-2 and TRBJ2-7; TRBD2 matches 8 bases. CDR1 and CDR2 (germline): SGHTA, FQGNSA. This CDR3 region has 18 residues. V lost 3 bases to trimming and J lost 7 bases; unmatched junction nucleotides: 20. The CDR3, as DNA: TGTGCCAGCAGCTTGGCCAGCGGGGGATCCCCCCGGGTTAGGGAGCAGTACTTC. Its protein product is CASSLASGGSPRVREQYF.

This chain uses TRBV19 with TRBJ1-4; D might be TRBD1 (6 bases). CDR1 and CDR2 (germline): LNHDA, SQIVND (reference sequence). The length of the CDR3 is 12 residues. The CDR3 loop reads CASPDSNEKLFF. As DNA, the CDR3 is TGTGCTAGCCCGGACAGTAATGAAAAACTGTTTTTT.

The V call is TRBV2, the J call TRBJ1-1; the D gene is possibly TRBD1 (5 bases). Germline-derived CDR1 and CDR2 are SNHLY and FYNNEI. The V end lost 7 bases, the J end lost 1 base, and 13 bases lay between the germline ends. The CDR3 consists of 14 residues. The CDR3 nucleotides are TGTGCCAGCATAGGTCCGAGGGGGAACACTGAAGCTTTCTTT. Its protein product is CASIGPRGNTEAFF.

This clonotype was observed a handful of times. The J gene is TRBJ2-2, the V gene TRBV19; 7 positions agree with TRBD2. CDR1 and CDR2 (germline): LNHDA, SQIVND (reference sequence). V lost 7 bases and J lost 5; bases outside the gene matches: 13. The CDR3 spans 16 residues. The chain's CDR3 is CASTLTAGLVTGELFF. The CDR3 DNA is TGTGCCAGTACCCTCACAGCTGGACTAGTTACCGGGGAGCTGTTTTTT.

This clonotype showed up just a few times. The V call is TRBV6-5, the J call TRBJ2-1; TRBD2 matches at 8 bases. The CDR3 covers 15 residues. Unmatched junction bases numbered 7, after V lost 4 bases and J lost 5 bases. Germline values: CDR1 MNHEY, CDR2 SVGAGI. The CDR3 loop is CASSSPGGPDNEQFF. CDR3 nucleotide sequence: TGTGCCAGCAGTTCTCCGGGGGGGCCCGACAATGAGCAGTTCTTC.

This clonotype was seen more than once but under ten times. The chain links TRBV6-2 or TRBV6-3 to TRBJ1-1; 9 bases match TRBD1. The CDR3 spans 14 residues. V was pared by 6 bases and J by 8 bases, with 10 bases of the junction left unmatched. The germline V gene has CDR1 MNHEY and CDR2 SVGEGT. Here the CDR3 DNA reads TGTGCCAGCAGGAAGCAAACCGGGACAGGGGAAGCTTTCTTT. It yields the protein CASRKQTGTGEAFF.